The 2 T cell receptor beta chains given below trace back to one sample, sequenced in a study of CD8+CD57+ T cells in acquired aplastic anemia. The TCR beta profiling, which covered VDJ combination and CDR3 sequence, was carried out using genomic DNA as the template. TCRdb redid the calling of the reads with MiXCR, one entry per CDR3 protein. Here the sample spans 200,000 or so distinct CDR3 sequences, under 55% being singletons. Patients selected for sequencing had displayed CD8+CD57+ cell expansion by flow cytometry. Sequencing used sorted CD4+, CD8+, or CD8+CD57+ T cells (not recorded which) from PBMCs. These receptors originate from a human donor with aplastic anemia.

Regarding this clonotype: A much bigger clone sits one base away, suggesting this may be a read error. The CDR3 coding sequence is TGTGCCAGCAGTTTAGGCGCGGCAGGCGGCAGAGAGACCCAGTACTTC. Protein: CASSLGAAGGRETQYF. The genes are TRBV28 and TRBJ2-5; D gene unclear. Germline values: CDR1 MDHEN, CDR2 SYDVKM. Trimming took off 2 bases at V and 4 bases at J, with 17 bases between the two ends. There are 16 residues in the CDR3.

This clonotype was seen repeatedly, ten times or more. The chain recombines TRBV24-1 with TRBJ1-5, with D hard to call. The CDR3 extends over 13 amino acids. Trimming took off 7 bases at V and 2 bases at J, with 8 bases between the two ends. In germline, CDR1 is KGHDR, CDR2 SFDVKD. CDR3 DNA: TGTGCCACCAGCGGGTCCGGCAATCAGCCCCAGCATTTT. Its protein is CATSGSGNQPQHF.